This T cell receptor beta chain emerged from a study of control samples from healthy donors and cancer patients. This clone was detected once. Measured with immunoSEQ multiplex PCR; TCRdb has only the in-frame clones, and not every one. The sample has about 250,000 clones, roughly 87% seen once. The CDR3 extends over 17 amino acids. The J segment lost 4 bases and the V segment lost 4 bases, leaving 10 bases of the junction unmatched. In germline, CDR1 is KGHSH, CDR2 LQKENI. The chain links TRBV18 to TRBJ2-2, with TRBD2 matching over 9 bases. Source material: PBMCs. The receptor was derived from a woman aged 55-69 years with lung cancer. As DNA, the CDR3 is TGTGCCAGCTCACTCATTAGCGGGAGAAGAGGCACCGGGGAGCTGTTTTTT. Its translation: CASSLISGRRGTGELFF.